Reported below is one TCR beta chain. Libraries were prepared by immunoSEQ multiplex PCR; TCRdb keeps only in-frame clonotypes and omits some of them. The sample lists 2,500,000 or so clones, approximately 94% seen once, with over 0.12% in the top ten. The entry originates in a study of shared clonotypes between healthy human individuals. The sequenced material came from naive CD4+ T cells sorted from blood. The subset was: CD45RA+ positively selected. This TCR came from a man younger than 30 in good health.

The CDR3 DNA reads as TGTGCCAGCAGCCGGCATACAGGGGGCTACGAGCAGTACTTC. Amino acid sequence: CASSRHTGGYEQYF. The chain employs TRBV7-2 and TRBJ2-7; TRBD1 matches 8 bases. CDR1 and CDR2 (germline): SGHTA, FQGNSA. The CDR3 is made up of 14 amino acids. V lost 5 bases to trimming and J lost 3 bases; unmatched junction nucleotides: 6.